This T cell receptor beta chain was sequenced for a study of blood T cell repertoires in COVID-19 (dated by TCRdb to the early 2020s). Regarding the complete study: Collaborator samples came from the United States, Italy and Spain and covered acute and convalescent phases of COVID-19. Subjects who had been exposed to COVID-19, were actively infected with it, or had recovered from it provided the deeply sampled blood TCRbeta repertoires that made up the dataset. Where HLA class I and class II types were available, the types were taken from metadata supplied by the sample provider, not from assay-based typing. The samples were drawn from two sources: the first 160 participants of the ongoing ImmuneRACE study, and 1,000 to 1,500 subjects contributed by 6 global collaborators. The repertoires were released in a freely available public database intended as a resource for research on the immune response to SARS-CoV-2. The prospective study material was composed of cDNA or gDNA derived from T cells, B-cell-depleted T cells, or PBMCs. The sample metadata nearly always contained a de-identified subject ID, COVID-19 status, age in years and sex. Results the study describes overall, beyond this receptor: The quantity of clinical and demographic metadata differed by source and by participant and was supplied without curation.

TCRbeta CDR3 regions were amplified from genomic DNA using the immunoSEQ Assay, a bias-controlled multiplex PCR. In the authors' own workflow: Within the assay, amplification of reference gene primers was used to estimate how many nucleated cells each sample contained. To quantify the absolute abundance of each unique TCRbeta CDR3 rearrangement, sequence reads were collapsed and filtered. For each sample, productive Simpson clonality was calculated as the square root of Simpson's diversity index over productive rearrangements. This is the immuneACCESS table as TCRdb keeps it, with only in-frame sequences that have V and J called. A part of the clones is gone; compared with another copy, unresolved V genes explain less than half, and the rest is unexplained. V and J calls and clone size are as listed in that table; D and trimming were resolved from the DNA. The sample includes about 210,000 clones, with approximately 81% observed a single time. The ten top clones hold more than 8.5% of the sample.

Participants in the prospective study were enrolled through a virtual design, were aged about 18 to 89 years, and lived in approximately 25 United States geographic areas. In the prospective study, participants were assigned to cohorts based on the clinical history participants reported in a screening survey and a study questionnaire. Mobile phlebotomists in the prospective study collected whole blood, serum and a nasopharyngeal or oropharyngeal swab from every participant. Over a roughly 2-month period, participants in the prospective study had the option of providing additional blood draws and questionnaires. Blood samples from the prospective study were shipped frozen or at room temperature prior to DNA extraction. From its cysteine to its phenylalanine, the CDR3 spans 15 amino acids. Only the CDR3 part of the read is kept: 45 bases, read in frame from the first base. V is pared back by 0 bases and J by 2 bases, with 11 bases lying between the germline termini. For CDR1 and CDR2, the germline V gene lists SGHRS and YFSETQ.

In regard to this clone: Its binding antigen is unknown. The record has no base qualities; no much larger clone is one base away.

This sequence originates from a woman in her forties or fifties with acute COVID-19. Sequenced sample: PBMCs or T cells enriched from blood (not recorded which). The chain is assembled from TRBV5-1 and TRBJ2-5, with a tentative D gene TRBD1 over 5 matching bases. The CDR3 reads CASSLALDNQETQYF. The nucleotides are TGCGCCAGCAGCTTGGCCTTGGACAATCAAGAGACCCAGTACTTC.